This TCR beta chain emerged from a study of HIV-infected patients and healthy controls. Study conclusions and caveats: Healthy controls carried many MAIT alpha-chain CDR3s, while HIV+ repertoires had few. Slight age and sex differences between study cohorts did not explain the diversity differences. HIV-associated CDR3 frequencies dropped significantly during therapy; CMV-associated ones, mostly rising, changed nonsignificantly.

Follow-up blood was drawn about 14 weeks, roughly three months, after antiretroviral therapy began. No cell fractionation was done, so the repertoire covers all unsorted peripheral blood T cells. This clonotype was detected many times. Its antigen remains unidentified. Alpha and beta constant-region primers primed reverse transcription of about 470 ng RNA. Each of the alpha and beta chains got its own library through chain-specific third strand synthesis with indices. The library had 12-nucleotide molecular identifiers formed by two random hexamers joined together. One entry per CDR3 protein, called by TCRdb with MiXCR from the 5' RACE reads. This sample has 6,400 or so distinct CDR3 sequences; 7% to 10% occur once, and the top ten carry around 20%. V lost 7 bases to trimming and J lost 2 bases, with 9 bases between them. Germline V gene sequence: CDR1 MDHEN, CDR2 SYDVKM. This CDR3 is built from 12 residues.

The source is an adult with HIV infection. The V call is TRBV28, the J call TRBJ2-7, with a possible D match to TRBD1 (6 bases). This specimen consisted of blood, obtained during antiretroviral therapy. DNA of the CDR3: TGTGCCAGCAAGGACAGTCCCTACGAGCAGTACTTC. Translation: CASKDSPYEQYF.